This record covers a single TCR beta chain. Its antigen remains unknown. This record comes from a study of T cell responses to AZD1222 COVID-19 vaccine. General study findings and limits: Among the donors, most were white British and more were female, and clonal diversity was possibly underestimated.

Some clones are missing from TCRdb's copy, which holds only in-frame ones; the method was immunoSEQ multiplex PCR. The sample holds tens of thousands of clones, around 89% seen once. Germline V CDR1 and CDR2: SGHTA, FQGTGA. Trimming removed 8 bases from V and 1 base from J, with 12 bases in between. The CDR3 covers 14 residues. Timing groups of about 4 and about 12 weeks for second doses were pooled. The clonotype comes from an adult who received the AZD1222 COVID-19 vaccine. The input for sequencing was peripheral blood, taken 28 days after the second AZD1222 dose. The J gene is TRBJ2-1, the V gene TRBV7-3; either TRBD1 or TRBD2 may fit D (5 bases each). CDR3 sequence reads: CASGTGGSYNEQFF. The CDR3 DNA reads TGTGCCAGCGGGACCGGAGGTTCCTACAATGAGCAGTTCTTC. Complete variable domain (other parts from reference TRBV7-3 and TRBJ2-1): GAGVSQTPSNKVTEKGKYVELRCDPISGHTALYWYRQSLGQGPEFLIYFQGTGAADDSGLPNDRFFAVRPEGSVSTLKIQRTERGDSAVYLCASGTGGSYNEQFFGPGTRLTVL.